What follows are 24 T cell receptor beta chains derived from one specimen sequenced in a study of radiation and T cells in renal cell carcinoma. Clones were read by immunoSEQ multiplex PCR, and TCRdb kept only the in-frame ones, dropping some. The table records 150,000 or so clones, 88% of them present only once. Time point: baseline pretreatment blood. Treatment described: 15 Gy SBRT to primary tumor, nephrectomy 4 weeks later. The sequencing used blood, collected from a patient whose treatment included radiotherapy and nephrectomy. Receptors originate from a woman in her 70s with renal cell carcinoma.

The genes are TRBV5-6 and TRBJ2-7; 7 positions match TRBD1. V was clipped by 1 base and J by 2 bases; unmatched bases: 6. From germline, CDR1 is SGHDT and CDR2 YYEEEE. CDR3 length: 15 residues. The CDR3: CASSLPGQTTYEQYF. In DNA form, the CDR3 reads TGTGCCAGCAGCTTGCCGGGACAGACGACCTACGAGCAGTACTTC.

The chain combines TRBV11-2 with TRBJ2-1, with TRBD2 matching 11 bases. V was clipped by 4 bases and J by 7 bases; unmatched bases: 12. Germline V gives CDR1 SGHAT, CDR2 FQNNGV. CDR3 length: 17 residues. This CDR3 is CASSSPLSGGAANEQFF. The CDR3 nucleotides read TGTGCCAGCAGCTCCCCCCTTAGCGGGGGGGCCGCAAATGAGCAGTTCTTC.

The chain joins TRBV11-2 to TRBJ2-1; 14 nucleotides align to TRBD2. CDR1 is SGHAT and CDR2 is FQNNGV in the germline V gene. Germline trimming cut 5 bases from V and 4 bases from J; bases unmatched to any gene: 10. The CDR3 consists of 18 residues. CDR3 amino acids: CASSPKTSGGAAYNEQFF. CDR3 DNA sequence: TGTGCCAGCAGCCCGAAGACTAGCGGGGGGGCTGCGTACAATGAGCAGTTCTTC.

The chain combines TRBV6-5 with TRBJ2-1; 10 nucleotides align to TRBD2. V dropped 5 bases and J dropped 6; count of bases not matched to a gene: 4. Germline V lookup: CDR1 MNHEY, CDR2 SVGAGI. The length of the CDR3 is 14 residues. CDR3 protein: CASSPGLASNEQFF. The CDR3 DNA reads as TGTGCCAGCAGTCCGGGACTAGCGTCCAATGAGCAGTTCTTC.

This chain links TRBV5-1 with TRBJ2-3; 9 bases are a match to TRBD2. The CDR3 is 14 residues long. J gave up 1 base and V 4 bases, and 1 base lay outside the gene matches. Germline V lookup: CDR1 SGHRS, CDR2 YFSETQ. This CDR3 is CASSRTSGTDTQYF. CDR3 nucleotide sequence: TGCGCCAGCAGCCGGACTAGCGGCACAGATACGCAGTATTTT.

The V call is TRBV10-3, the J call TRBJ2-4; 10 positions match TRBD2. Germline lookup yields CDR1 ENHRY and CDR2 SYGVKD. V lost 5 bases to trimming and J lost 0 bases; unmatched junction nucleotides: 4. This CDR3 region has 16 residues. The CDR3 region has the DNA TGTGCCATCAGTCCTAGCGGGGGTCGAGCCAAAAACATTCAGTACTTC. This codes for CAISPSGGRAKNIQYF.

This chain links TRBV9 with TRBJ2-3; D gene unclear. The V end was cut by 4 bases, the J end by 6 bases, with 15 bases between. This CDR3 region has 14 residues. Germline CDR1 SGDLS, CDR2 YYNGEE. Here the CDR3 reads CASSPRVAFDTQYF. Here the CDR3 DNA reads TGTGCCAGCAGCCCTCGTGTGGCTTTCGATACGCAGTATTTT. Drawing the rest from reference TRBV9 and TRBJ2-3, the complete variable domain is DSGVTQTPKHLITATGQRVTLRCSPRSGDLSVYWYQQSLDQGLQFLIQYYNGEERAKGNILERFSAQQFPDLHSELNLSSLELGDSALYFCASSPRVAFDTQYFGPGTRLTVL.

The chain links TRBV4-1 to TRBJ2-3; D is uncertain. Germline CDR1 and CDR2: MGHRA and YSYEKL. CDR3 length: 13 residues. With 1 base removed from V and 1 base from J, the gap between germline ends came to 3 bases. CDR3 sequence: CASSQAGTDTQYF. CDR3 coding DNA: TGCGCCAGCAGCCAAGCCGGCACAGATACGCAGTATTTT.

The chain employs TRBV19 and TRBJ1-2; D perhaps matches TRBD1 (6 bases). CDR1 LNHDA and CDR2 SQIVND come from the germline V gene (reference sequence). This CDR3 region has 15 residues. With 4 bases removed from V and 4 bases from J, the gap between germline ends came to 16 bases. The CDR3 sequence: CASSKGDRAAYGYTF. The CDR3 DNA is TGTGCCAGTAGTAAGGGGGATCGGGCTGCCTATGGCTACACCTTC.

This chain joins TRBV4-2 and TRBJ2-1, with TRBD2 identical over 7 bases. Germline V CDR1 and CDR2: LGHNA, YNFKEQ. V shed 0 bases, J shed 7 bases, and the junction held 9 bases outside the gene matches. The CDR3 sequence is 16 residues long. CDR3 in DNA: TGTGCCAGCAGCCAAGATTGGAGGCTAGCGGCTAATGAGCAGTTCTTC. Its protein product is CASSQDWRLAANEQFF.

This clone was recorded once. The chain uses TRBV28 and TRBJ2-5; weak D call: TRBD2 (5 bases). This CDR3 comprises 13 residues. The V end lost 8 bases, the J end lost 2 bases, and 12 bases lay between the germline ends. Per the germline V gene, CDR1 is MDHEN and CDR2 is SYDVKM. The CDR3 reads CASLTRGQETQYF. CDR3 nucleotides: TGTGCCAGCTTAACCCGGGGACAAGAGACCCAGTACTTC.

The chain links TRBV29-1 to TRBJ1-2; D uncertain. The germline V gene has CDR1 SQVTM and CDR2 ANQGSEA. This CDR3 has 12 amino acids. Trimming took 6 bases from V and 4 from J, leaving 12 bases between them. This CDR3 is CSVVEGGYGYTF. The CDR3 DNA reads as TGCAGCGTCGTGGAGGGCGGCTATGGCTACACCTTC.

The chain couples TRBV7-9 to TRBJ2-3; the D is unclear. This CDR3 is built from 13 residues. Germline V gene lookup returns CDR1 SEHNR and CDR2 FQNEAQ (reference sequence). V was pared by 4 bases and J by 6 bases, with 11 bases between. The CDR3 spells CASSSRRSDTQYF. In DNA, the CDR3 is TGTGCCAGCAGCTCCCGACGGTCGGATACGCAGTATTTT.

The chain couples TRBV11-2 to TRBJ1-1; 8 bases match TRBD1. In germline, CDR1 is SGHAT, CDR2 FQNNGV. The V and J ends lost 1 base and 9 bases, in that order; junction bases with no gene match: 1. The CDR3 has 12 residues. In DNA form, the CDR3 reads TGTGCCAGCAGCTTAGGACAGGGGAAAGCTTTCTTT. This encodes CASSLGQGKAFF.

The V call is TRBV4-2, the J call TRBJ2-5, with D unresolved. V was cut by 1 base and J by 5 bases, with 8 bases left in between. Germline CDR1 is LGHNA and CDR2 is YNFKEQ. The CDR3 extends over 13 amino acids. The CDR3, as DNA: TGTGCCAGCAGCCAAGGGCTACTTGAGACCCAGTACTTC. Its protein product is CASSQGLLETQYF.

The CDR3 DNA sequence: TGTGCCAGCAGCCCTCGTGGGAGGGAAAACTATGGCTACACCTTC. Translated: CASSPRGRENYGYTF. The V and J genes are TRBV7-9 and TRBJ1-2; no definite D call. This CDR3 region has 15 residues. CDR1 and CDR2 (germline): SEHNR, FQNEAQ (reference sequence). V gave up 5 bases and J gave up 2 bases, with 15 bases separating them.

The CDR3 protein is CASSPGLGGRGFGYSNQPQHF. As DNA, the CDR3 is TGTGCCAGCAGTCCCGGCCTAGGGGGACGGGGCTTCGGTTATAGCAATCAGCCCCAGCATTTT. The chain joins TRBV27 to TRBJ1-5, with a tentative D call TRBD1 (6 bases). The germline CDR1 and CDR2 sequences are MNHEY and SMNVEV (reference sequence). There are 21 residues in the CDR3. Trimming removed 5 bases at V and 0 bases at J, with 29 bases between.

V is TRBV13 and J is TRBJ1-4, with unresolved D. Trimming left V 0 bases short and J 5 bases short, with 1 base between. The CDR3 loop spans 12 amino acids. Germline CDR1 and CDR2: PRHDT and FYEKMQ (reference sequence). CDR3: CASSLGNEKLFF. The CDR3 nucleotides read TGTGCCAGCAGCTTAGGCAATGAAAAACTGTTTTTT.

The chain links TRBV7-8 to TRBJ1-2; no definite D call. Per the germline V gene, CDR1 is SGHVS and CDR2 is FQNEAQ. This CDR3 region has 11 residues. Trimming removed 5 bases from V and 5 bases from J, with 6 bases in between. CDR3: CASSGKYGYTF. CDR3 DNA sequence: TGTGCCAGCAGCGGGAAATATGGCTACACCTTC. Drawing the rest from reference TRBV7-8 and TRBJ1-2, the complete variable domain is GAGVSQSPRYKVAKRGQDVALRCDPISGHVSLFWYQQALGQGPEFLTYFQNEAQLDKSGLPSDRFFAERPEGSVSTLKIQRTQQEDSAVYLCASSGKYGYTFGSGTRLTVV.

The V gene is TRBV25-1, the J gene TRBJ1-3; D unclear. V was pared by 3 bases and J by 0 bases, with 9 bases between. Germline V gene data show CDR1 as MGHDK and CDR2 as SYGVNS. CDR3 size: 15 residues. CDR3 sequence reads: CASSDLARSGNTIYF. The CDR3 nucleotides read TGTGCCAGCAGTGATCTGGCCCGCTCTGGAAACACCATATATTTT.

V and J are TRBV19 and TRBJ1-2; D uncertain. Germline V gives CDR1 LNHDA, CDR2 SQIVND (reference sequence). Trimming removed 3 bases from V and 4 bases from J, with 9 bases in between. The CDR3 spans 13 residues. CDR3 sequence: CASSILSSYGYTF. The CDR3 region has the DNA TGTGCCAGTAGTATCCTTTCCAGCTATGGCTACACCTTC. Variable domain in full (rest from reference TRBV19 and TRBJ1-2): DGGITQSPKYLFRKEGQNVTLSCEQNLNHDAMYWYRQDPGQGLRLIYYSQIVNDFQKGDIAEGYSVSREKKESFPLTVTSAQKNPTAFYLCASSILSSYGYTFGSGTRLTVV.

The rearrangement links TRBV19 to TRBJ2-7; 9 nucleotides agree with TRBD1. Losses at the gene ends were 5 bases for V and 4 bases for J; bases not matched to a gene: 9. Germline assignment: CDR1 LNHDA and CDR2 SQIVND (reference sequence). This CDR3 spans 15 amino acids. The CDR3 DNA follows: TGTGCCAGTAGTCTCACAGGGGGCGAGCTATACGAGCAGTACTTC. This codes for CASSLTGGELYEQYF.

The rearrangement uses TRBV28 and TRBJ1-4, with D tentatively TRBD1 (5 bases). Trimming took off 6 bases at V and 10 bases at J, with 18 bases between the two ends. Per the germline V gene, CDR1 is MDHEN and CDR2 is SYDVKM. This CDR3 is built from 14 residues. CDR3: CASSRPGATGKLFF. The CDR3 DNA is TGTGCCAGCAGCCGACCTGGGGCGACCGGAAAACTGTTTTTT.

The J gene is TRBJ2-5, the V gene TRBV28, with D unclear. Deletions cut 5 bases from V and 5 bases from J, with 9 bases between. CDR3 length: 12 amino acids. Germline V gene lookup returns CDR1 MDHEN and CDR2 SYDVKM. The CDR3 spells CASSLIRETQYF. DNA for the CDR3: TGTGCCAGCAGTCTGATCCGGGAGACCCAGTACTTC.